This record covers a single T cell receptor (beta chain). The data derive from a study of cytomegalovirus exposure and HLA in healthy donors. Germline lookup yields CDR1 LGHNA and CDR2 YSLEER. The CDR3 is 15 residues long. The germline V and J ends were trimmed by 0 bases and 7 bases, with 15 bases remaining between them. The primer mix had 60 Vbeta and 13 Jbeta primers. TCRdb's copy holds only in-frame clones and misses some; the assay was immunoSEQ multiplex PCR. Here the sample spans about 160,000 clones, roughly 80% being singletons. This chain links TRBV4-3 with TRBJ1-2; D may be TRBD1 (5 bases). Sequencing was performed on PBMCs. This receptor was identified in a male donor in good health and CMV-seropositive. CDR3 sequence: CASSQETPAQGGYTF. Here the CDR3 DNA reads TGCGCCAGCAGCCAAGAGACACCCGCCCAGGGTGGCTACACCTTC.